This T cell receptor beta chain was documented in a study of blood T cell repertoires in COVID-19. The wider study: PBMCs, B-cell-depleted T cells, or T cells were the source of the cDNA or gDNA that made up the material.

Sequencing was performed with immunoSEQ multiplex PCR; in TCRdb, only in-frame clones are kept and a portion is missing. This repertoire shows approximately 260,000 clones, approximately 90% found once; its top ten account for 1% to 1.5%. Trimming removed 3 bases at V and 5 bases at J, with 11 bases between. This CDR3 region has 13 residues. The germline V gene encodes CDR1 SGHRS and CDR2 YFSETQ. V usage is TRBV5-1 and J usage is TRBJ2-5; D unresolved. Sequenced material: PBMCs or T cells enriched from blood (not recorded which). The source is a woman between 40 and 55 years old with acute COVID-19. CDR3: CASSSGLRETQYF. CDR3 in DNA: TGCGCCAGCAGCTCTGGTTTGCGGGAGACCCAGTACTTC.